This T cell receptor (beta chain) was obtained from a study of OX40 agonist ivuxolimab in advanced cancers. Background on the study: The dose-escalation group included hepatocellular carcinoma, melanoma, renal cell carcinoma and head and neck cancer. Whole-study findings and limits: On average, CD8+ T cells showed a greater number of expanded clones than CD4+. Among the nonresponders, some also had low normalized T-cell clonal expansion. The CD4+ and CD8+ T cells in the blood had expanded clonally by week 6 at 0.1 to 3.0 mg/kg.

Remarks on this clone: Its antigen is not identified.

Germline CDR1 is ENHRY and CDR2 is SYGVKD. V lost 6 bases and J lost 12; bases outside the gene matches: 9. This CDR3 has 14 residues. Clones were sequenced by immunoSEQ multiplex PCR, and TCRdb holds only the in-frame ones, with some missing. The sample consists of tens of thousands of clones, about 91% of them appearing once. The chain is built from TRBV10-3 and TRBJ2-1; TRBD2 aligns across 12 bases. The sample here was CD4+ or CD8+ T cells sorted from blood, taken in a trial of the OX40 agonist ivuxolimab. The receptor was isolated from an adult with an advanced solid tumor such as melanoma, head and neck, liver or kidney cancer. CDR3 region: CAIRPGLAGLGQFF. CDR3 in DNA: TGTGCCATCAGACCCGGACTAGCGGGGTTGGGGCAGTTCTTC.